The TCR beta chain under discussion was sequenced for a study of blood T cell repertoires in COVID-19. Study-wide context: The United States, Italy and Spain were the sources of the acute and convalescent COVID-19 samples. The cDNA or gDNA used as material had been derived from T cells, B-cell-depleted T cells, or PBMCs.

Trimming at V came to 6 bases and at J to 7 bases, leaving 8 bases not matched to a gene. The germline V gene has CDR1 SGHTA and CDR2 FQGNSA. This CDR3 comprises 13 residues. Sequencing used immunoSEQ multiplex PCR; TCRdb keeps in-frame clones, though not all of them. The sample includes 140,000 to 150,000 clones, roughly 84% of them seen just once. The sequenced material came from peripheral blood. This TCR derives from a man younger than 40 with COVID-19, enrolled during active disease. The chain carries TRBV7-2 and TRBJ1-2; TRBD1 aligns across 7 bases. The CDR3 protein is CASRIGTESGYTF. CDR3 nucleotides: TGTGCCAGCAGAATCGGGACAGAATCTGGCTACACCTTC.